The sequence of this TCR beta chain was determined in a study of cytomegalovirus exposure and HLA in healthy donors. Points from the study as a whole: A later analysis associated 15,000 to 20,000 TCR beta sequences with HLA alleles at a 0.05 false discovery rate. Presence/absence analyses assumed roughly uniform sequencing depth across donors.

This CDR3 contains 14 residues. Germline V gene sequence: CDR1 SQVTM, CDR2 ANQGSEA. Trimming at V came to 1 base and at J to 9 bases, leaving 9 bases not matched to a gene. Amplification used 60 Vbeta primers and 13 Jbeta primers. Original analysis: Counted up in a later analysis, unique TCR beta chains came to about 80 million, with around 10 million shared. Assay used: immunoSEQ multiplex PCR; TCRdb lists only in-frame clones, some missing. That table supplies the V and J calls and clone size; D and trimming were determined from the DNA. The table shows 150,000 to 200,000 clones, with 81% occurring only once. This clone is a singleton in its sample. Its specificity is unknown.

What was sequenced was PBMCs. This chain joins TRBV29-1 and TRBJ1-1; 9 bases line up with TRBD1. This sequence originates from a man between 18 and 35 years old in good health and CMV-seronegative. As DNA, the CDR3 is TGCAGCGTTGAAGCAGGGACAGGGACAGGTAAAGCTTTCTTT. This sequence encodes CSVEAGTGTGKAFF.